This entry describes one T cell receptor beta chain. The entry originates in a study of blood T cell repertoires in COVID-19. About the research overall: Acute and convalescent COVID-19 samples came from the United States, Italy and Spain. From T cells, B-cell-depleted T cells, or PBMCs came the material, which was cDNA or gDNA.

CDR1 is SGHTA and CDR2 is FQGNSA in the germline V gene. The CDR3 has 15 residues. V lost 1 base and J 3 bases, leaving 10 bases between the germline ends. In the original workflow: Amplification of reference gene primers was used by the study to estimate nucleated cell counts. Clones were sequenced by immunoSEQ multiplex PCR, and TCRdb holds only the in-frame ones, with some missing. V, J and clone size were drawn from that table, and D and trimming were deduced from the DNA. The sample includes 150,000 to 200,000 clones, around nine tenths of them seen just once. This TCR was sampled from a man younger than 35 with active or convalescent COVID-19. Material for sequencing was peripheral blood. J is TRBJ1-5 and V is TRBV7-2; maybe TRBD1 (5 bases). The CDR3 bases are TGTGCCAGCAGCTTAGAAGGCAGGGACAATCAGCCCCAGCATTTT. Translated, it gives CASSLEGRDNQPQHF.